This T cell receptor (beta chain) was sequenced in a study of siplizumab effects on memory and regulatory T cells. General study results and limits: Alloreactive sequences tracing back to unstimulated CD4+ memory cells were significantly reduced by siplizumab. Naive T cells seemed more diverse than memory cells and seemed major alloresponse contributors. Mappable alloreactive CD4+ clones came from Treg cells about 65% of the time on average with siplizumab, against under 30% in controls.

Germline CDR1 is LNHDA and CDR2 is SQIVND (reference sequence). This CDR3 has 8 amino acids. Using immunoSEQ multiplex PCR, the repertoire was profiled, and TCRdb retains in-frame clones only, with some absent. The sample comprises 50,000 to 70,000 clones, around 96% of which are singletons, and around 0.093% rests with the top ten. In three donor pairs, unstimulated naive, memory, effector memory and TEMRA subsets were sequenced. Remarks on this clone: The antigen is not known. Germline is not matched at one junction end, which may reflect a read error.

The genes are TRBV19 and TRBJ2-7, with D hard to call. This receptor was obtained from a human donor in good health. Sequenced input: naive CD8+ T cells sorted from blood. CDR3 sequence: CASILGNF. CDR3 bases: TGTGCCAGTATTTTAGGGAACTTC.